This T cell receptor (beta chain) originates from a study of blood T cell repertoires in COVID-19. Study-level background: Nucleic acid was either cDNA or gDNA, and it came from T cells, B-cell-depleted T cells, or PBMCs.

Source study methods: Reference gene primer amplification yielded estimated nucleated cell counts. The protocol was immunoSEQ multiplex PCR, while the TCRdb copy is restricted to in-frame clones and leaves out a portion. V and J calls and clone size are as listed in that table; D and trimming were resolved from the DNA. The sample includes about 62,000 clones, around 91% of them seen just once. Seattle's cohort entered during active infection and was followed longitudinally. Sequencing used peripheral blood. This TCR derives from a woman aged 60-75 years with COVID-19, enrolled during active disease.

The CDR3 DNA reads as TGTGCCAGCAGACCCCCGGACTACTCCTACAATGAGCAGTTCTTC. Protein product: CASRPPDYSYNEQFF. The V call is TRBV28, the J call TRBJ2-1, with a weak D call TRBD2 (6 bases). Trimming took 6 bases from V and 0 from J, leaving 12 bases between them. Looked up from germline, CDR1 is MDHEN and CDR2 is SYDVKM. The CDR3 is 15 amino acids.